The sample holds one count of the clone carrying this T cell receptor (beta chain). This specimen comes from a study of blood T cell repertoires in COVID-19. Study overall: Donors in the United States, Italy and Spain gave samples during acute or convalescent COVID-19. PBMCs, B-cell-depleted T cells, or T cells provided the cDNA or gDNA that made up the material.

Participant ages covered about 18 to 100 years across 24 US areas. Cohort 3 donors counted as recovered after two negative PCRs, clearance, or resolved symptoms. Only in-frame clones appear in the TCRdb table, and some are missing; sequencing was by immunoSEQ multiplex PCR. The data contain roughly 450,000 clones, 90% of them singletons. The V segment lost 2 bases and the J segment 7 bases; nucleotides outside the gene matches: 7. This CDR3 spans 16 amino acids. Germline V gene data show CDR1 as LGHDT and CDR2 as YNNKEL (reference sequence). The J gene is TRBJ2-1, the V gene TRBV3-1 (or the pseudogene TRBV3-2); 11 bases match TRBD2. Sequenced material: PBMCs or T cells enriched from blood (not recorded which). This receptor was identified in a man between 18 and 35 years old who had recovered from COVID-19. The CDR3 here is CASSQRKLAGVNEQFF. DNA for the CDR3: TGTGCCAGCAGCCAAAGGAAACTAGCGGGAGTAAATGAGCAGTTCTTC.